Detailed here is one TCR beta chain. Produced via immunoSEQ multiplex PCR; TCRdb's table is partial and in-frame only. The sample consists of around 100,000 clones, about 90% of them appearing once. The sample belongs to a study of T cell changes during pregnancy in multiple sclerosis. The sample in question was peripheral blood, obtained after pregnancy. This clonotype originated in a female donor with multiple sclerosis, enrolled in a pregnancy study.

The CDR3 spells CASSEDRQPQHF. DNA of the CDR3: TGTGCCAGCAGTGAGGACAGACAGCCCCAGCATTTT. The gene calls are TRBV2 and TRBJ1-5, with a weak D call TRBD1 (6 bases). V lost 3 bases to trimming and J lost 7 bases, with 7 bases between them. This CDR3 has 12 residues. Germline V gene data show CDR1 as SNHLY and CDR2 as FYNNEI. Using reference TRBV2 and TRBJ1-5 for the parts outside the CDR3, the full variable domain is EPEVTQTPSHQVTQMGQEVILRCVPISNHLYFYWYRQILGQKVEFLVSFYNNEISEKSEIFDDQFSVERPDGSNFTLKIRSTKLEDSAMYFCASSEDRQPQHFGDGTRLSIL.